These 24 T cell receptor beta chains came from one sample sequenced in a study of T cell responses to AZD1222 COVID-19 vaccine. Profiling relied on immunoSEQ multiplex PCR, and the TCRdb table lists in-frame clones only, not all of them. The sample lists roughly 120,000 clones, 65% to 90% occurring once. Sequenced here: peripheral blood, sampled on day 0 of AZD1222 vaccination. The receptor set was obtained from an adult in good health.

About this clone: Within the sample, other DNA sequences also encode this same CDR3. The rearrangement links TRBV28 to TRBJ2-7, with TRBD2 as a possible D gene (5 bases). This CDR3 is 11 amino acids long. V was cut by 8 bases and J by 3 bases, with 8 bases left in between. CDR1 is MDHEN, CDR2 SYDVKM, per germline. CDR3 loop: CASLAGYEQYF. For the CDR3, the DNA is TGTGCCAGCCTGGCGGGCTACGAGCAGTACTTC. The entire variable domain, with the rest obtained from reference TRBV28 and TRBJ2-7, is as follows: DVKVTQSSRYLVKRTGEKVFLECVQDMDHENMFWYRQDPGLGLRLIYFSYDVKMKEKGDIPEGYSVSREKKERFSLILESASTNQTSMYLCASLAGYEQYFGPGTRLTVT.

The chain couples TRBV7-3 to TRBJ1-2; 7 bases agree with TRBD1. The CDR3 covers 13 residues. V was pared by 5 bases and J by 4 bases, with 4 bases of the junction left unmatched. The germline V gene encodes CDR1 SGHTA and CDR2 FQGTGA. CDR3 sequence (DNA): TGTGCCAGCAGCGCCAGGGGGGGCTATGGCTACACCTTC. Translated: CASSARGGYGYTF.

This clone occurred once. The rearrangement joins TRBV4-3 to TRBJ1-1; D is unclear. V was pared by 0 bases and J by 4 bases, with 15 bases between. CDR1 and CDR2 (germline): LGHNA, YSLEER. CDR3 length: 16 amino acids. Here the CDR3 DNA reads TGCGCCAGCAGCCAAGATCCGGAGGGATCTCTCACTGAAGCTTTCTTT. Translating it yields CASSQDPEGSLTEAFF.

The chain has TRBV6-5 and TRBJ2-3; D is possibly TRBD1 (5 bases). V was cut by 8 bases and J by 2 bases, with 11 bases left in between. This CDR3 comprises 13 residues. Germline V gives CDR1 MNHEY, CDR2 SVGAGI. This CDR3 reads CASAGRVTDTQYF. DNA for the CDR3: TGTGCCAGCGCCGGCAGGGTCACAGATACGCAGTATTTT.

This chain connects TRBV7-3 to TRBJ2-2; 11 bases are a match to TRBD2. CDR1 is SGHTA, CDR2 FQGTGA, per germline. The CDR3 extends over 16 amino acids. V dropped 2 bases and J dropped 7; count of bases not matched to a gene: 6. The CDR3 bases are TGTGCCAGCAGCTTAGGTCTAGCGGGAGGCGGCGGGGAGCTGTTTTTT. Residues: CASSLGLAGGGGELFF.

The rearrangement links TRBV19 to TRBJ2-1; 10 bases align to TRBD2. The germline gives CDR1 LNHDA, CDR2 SQIVND (reference sequence). The V and J ends lost 5 bases and 10 bases, in that order; junction bases with no gene match: 20. The CDR3 sequence is 18 residues long. The DNA of the CDR3 is TGTGCCAGTAGTCTCCCATCCTTTGTTCTAGCGGGAGAACAAGAGCAGTTCTTC. Its translation is CASSLPSFVLAGEQEQFF.

The rearrangement joins TRBV28 to TRBJ1-4; D remains ambiguous. CDR1 and CDR2 (germline): MDHEN, SYDVKM. V was trimmed by 5 bases and J by 8 bases, leaving 18 bases between them. This CDR3 has 15 residues. The CDR3 DNA follows: TGTGCCAGCAGTCTCCTTCGGGCAGTCCGGGAAAAACTGTTTTTT. This gives the protein CASSLLRAVREKLFF.

The chain carries TRBV18 and TRBJ2-1; D possibly corresponds to TRBD1 (5 bases). There are 15 residues in the CDR3. V lost 3 bases and J lost 7, with 16 bases in between. Germline CDR1 KGHSH, CDR2 LQKENI. CDR3 in DNA: TGTGCCAGCTCACCCGATGGACAATTGGGGAATGAGCAGTTCTTC. This sequence encodes CASSPDGQLGNEQFF. Complete variable domain (other parts from reference TRBV18 and TRBJ2-1): NAGVMQNPRHLVRRRGQEARLRCSPMKGHSHVYWYRQLPEEGLKFMVYLQKENIIDESGMPKERFSAEFPKEGPSILRIQQVVRGDSAAYFCASSPDGQLGNEQFFGPGTRLTVL.

The J gene is TRBJ2-5, the V gene TRBV27, with D unresolved. CDR3 length: 16 residues. CDR1 is MNHEY and CDR2 is SMNVEV in the germline V gene (reference sequence). V was trimmed by 5 bases and J by 1 base, leaving 17 bases between them. For the CDR3, the DNA is TGTGCCAGCAGTCCCCTAACACAGTCCCCCCAAGAGACCCAGTACTTC. Encoded protein: CASSPLTQSPQETQYF.

The chain joins TRBV5-1 to TRBJ2-2, with 7 nucleotides matching TRBD1. This CDR3 is 15 amino acids long. From germline, CDR1 is SGHRS and CDR2 YFSETQ. The V gene end was trimmed by 0 bases and the J gene end by 2 bases; junction bases not matched to a gene: 1. CDR3 DNA: TGCGCCAGCAGCTTGGGACAGGGAAACACCGGGGAGCTGTTTTTT. Amino acid sequence: CASSLGQGNTGELFF. The full variable domain, in which reference TRBV5-1 and TRBJ2-2 provide the parts outside the CDR3, is KAGVTQTPRYLIKTRGQQVTLSCSPISGHRSVSWYQQTPGQGLQFLFEYFSETQRNKGNFPGRFSGRQFSNSRSEMNVSTLELGDSALYLCASSLGQGNTGELFFGEGSRLTVL.

The CDR3 DNA is TGTGCCAGCAGTTGGGGAGGGAGCAATCAGCCCCAGCATTTT. Translation gives CASSWGGSNQPQHF. The J gene is TRBJ1-5, the V gene TRBV27; D is uncertain. The CDR3 runs to 14 residues. Per germline, CDR1 MNHEY and CDR2 SMNVEV (reference sequence). V was trimmed by 4 bases and J by 1 base, leaving 8 bases between them.

This chain connects TRBV19 to TRBJ1-1; 8 nucleotides line up with TRBD1. The V and J ends lost 5 bases and 1 base, in that order; junction bases with no gene match: 3. The CDR3 is 14 amino acids. Germline-derived CDR1 and CDR2 are LNHDA and SQIVND (reference sequence). The CDR3 DNA follows: TGTGCCAGTAGTTTCGGACAGGGGAACACTGAAGCTTTCTTT. Protein product: CASSFGQGNTEAFF.

The V call is TRBV5-1, the J call TRBJ1-4; the D is unclear. Trimming stripped 5 bases from V and 2 bases from J, with 13 bases between. The CDR3 is 15 residues long. The germline CDR1 and CDR2 sequences are SGHRS and YFSETQ. The CDR3 loop reads CASRIPTATNEKLFF. CDR3 nucleotide sequence: TGCGCCAGCAGGATCCCCACAGCCACTAATGAAAAACTGTTTTTT.

The chain joins TRBV6-2 or TRBV6-3 to TRBJ1-5, with D maybe TRBD1 (6 bases). The V gene's germline CDR1 is MNHEY and CDR2 SVGEGT. The CDR3 runs to 15 residues. V was pared by 0 bases and J by 2 bases, with 8 bases between. The CDR3 spells CASSYSKGGNQPQHF. The DNA of the CDR3 is TGTGCCAGCAGTTACTCGAAGGGGGGCAATCAGCCCCAGCATTTT.

This chain connects TRBV4-1 to TRBJ1-2, with TRBD1 matching over 12 bases. V shed 0 bases, J shed 14 bases, and the junction held 10 bases outside the gene matches. The length of the CDR3 is 15 residues. In germline, CDR1 is MGHRA, CDR2 YSYEKL. CDR3 residues: CASSQEGIGTGGATF. The CDR3 DNA reads TGCGCCAGCAGCCAAGAAGGTATAGGGACAGGGGGCGCGACCTTC.

This sequence joins TRBV6-2 or TRBV6-3 and TRBJ2-7, with D maybe TRBD1 (5 bases). Trimming pared 2 bases from V and 4 bases from J, leaving 6 bases between. The CDR3 length is 12 residues. In germline, CDR1 is MNHEY, CDR2 SVGEGT. The CDR3 bases are TGTGCCAGCAGTTACGACAGATACGAGCAGTACTTC. Translating gives CASSYDRYEQYF.

This clone was seen only a few times. The V and J genes are TRBV6-5 and TRBJ1-6; D gene unclear. V was shortened by 6 bases and J by 8 bases, with 14 bases between the two germline ends. This CDR3 spans 14 amino acids. Germline assignment: CDR1 MNHEY and CDR2 SVGAGI. CDR3 protein: CASSPSRRDSPLHF. CDR3 bases: TGTGCCAGCAGCCCCTCCCGAAGGGATTCACCCCTCCACTTT.

The chain recombines TRBV28 with TRBJ2-3; 9 bases align to TRBD2. Trimming took 3 bases from V and 2 from J; bases not matched to a gene: 6. Germline V gene data show CDR1 as MDHEN and CDR2 as SYDVKM. The CDR3 has 16 amino acids. The chain's CDR3 is CASSLGRGGSTDTQYF. CDR3 nucleotide sequence: TGTGCCAGCAGTTTGGGGCGGGGGGGGTCCACAGATACGCAGTATTTT.

The rearrangement joins TRBV6-5 to TRBJ2-7, with TRBD1 identical over 7 bases. In germline, CDR1 is MNHEY, CDR2 SVGAGI. The CDR3 totals 15 residues. With 0 bases clipped from V and 3 bases from J, the junction kept 5 bases outside the gene matches. The DNA of the CDR3 is TGTGCCAGCAGTTACTCGGTACAGGGGAACTACGAGCAGTACTTC. Protein sequence: CASSYSVQGNYEQYF.

This sequence joins TRBV5-1 and TRBJ2-2; 11 nucleotides agree with TRBD1. CDR3 length: 16 amino acids. Per the germline V gene, CDR1 is SGHRS and CDR2 is YFSETQ. V was pared by 3 bases and J by 7 bases, with 8 bases of the junction left unmatched. In DNA, the CDR3 is TGCGCCAGCAGCTGGGGAGGACAGGGGGCCGACGGGGAGCTGTTTTTT. Protein product: CASSWGGQGADGELFF.

The CDR3 region is CASKNGGGETGELFF. CDR3 DNA sequence: TGTGCCAGCAAGAATGGGGGAGGTGAGACCGGGGAGCTGTTTTTT. The chain uses TRBV9 and TRBJ2-2, with D possibly TRBD2 on 6 matching bases. Per the germline V gene, CDR1 is SGDLS and CDR2 is YYNGEE. Trimming shortened V by 6 bases and J by 5 bases, and 17 bases separated the two germline ends. This CDR3 has 15 amino acids.

This clone was detected only once. The V call is TRBV30, the J call TRBJ2-1; perhaps D is TRBD1 or TRBD2 (5 bases each). CDR1 GTSNPN and CDR2 SVGIG come from the germline V gene (reference sequence). CDR3 length: 14 residues. V shed 1 base and J shed 7 bases, with 14 bases lying between them. CDR3 coding DNA: TGTGCCTGGAGTGGGGGGTGGGATACGAATGAGCAGTTCTTC. It encodes CAWSGGWDTNEQFF.

The chain joins TRBV6-5 to TRBJ1-5; 8 nucleotides agree with TRBD1. V gave up 4 bases and J gave up 7 bases; unmatched junction bases: 6. Germline values: CDR1 MNHEY, CDR2 SVGAGI. CDR3 length equals 14 residues. CDR3 bases: TGTGCCAGCAGTTCGACAGGGGTTGGCCAGCCCCAGCATTTT. As protein: CASSSTGVGQPQHF.

The rearrangement uses TRBV11-2 and TRBJ1-1; D may be TRBD1 (6 bases). The CDR3 is made up of 15 amino acids. V was clipped by 5 bases and J by 4 bases, with 17 bases between them. From germline, CDR1 is SGHAT and CDR2 FQNNGV. DNA for the CDR3: TGTGCCAGCAGCCATGTCAGGGGAGGGGGCACTGAAGCTTTCTTT. Residues: CASSHVRGGGTEAFF.